This note documents a single T cell receptor (beta chain) sequence. Sequencing was performed with immunoSEQ multiplex PCR; in TCRdb, only in-frame clones are kept and a portion is missing. The sample has roughly 100,000 clones; roughly 95% are singletons. This sample was taken from a study of technical replicates of blood from several donors. This CDR3 has 14 amino acids. From germline, CDR1 is SQVTM and CDR2 ANQGSEA. Trimming cost V 5 bases and J 0 bases, with 13 bases left between them. The sequenced sample consisted of T cells isolated from PBMCs. This sequence originates from a human donor in good health. The J gene is TRBJ1-1, the V gene TRBV29-1; D uncertain. In DNA form, the CDR3 reads TGCAGCGTTCCCCTGACGGGGATGAACACTGAAGCTTTCTTT. Its protein product is CSVPLTGMNTEAFF. The whole variable domain, filled in from reference TRBV29-1 and TRBJ1-1, reads SAVISQKPSRDICQRGTSLTIQCQVDSQVTMMFWYRQQPGQSLTLIATANQGSEATYESGFVIDKFPISRPNLTFSTLTVSNMSPEDSSIYLCSVPLTGMNTEAFFGQGTRLTVV.